This T cell receptor (beta chain) emerged from a study of post-analysis software for immune sequencing data. Worth noting for this clonotype: Its antigen is as yet unknown.

Included in the TCR beta cDNA libraries were unique molecular identifiers. TCRdb analysed the PCR reads with MiXCR anew, one entry per CDR3 protein. This sample carries hundreds of thousands of distinct CDR3 sequences, nearly 45% of them seen once, and the ten largest clones take around 10%. Findings of the study overall: Compared with controls, patients showed significantly lower normalized Chao1 diversity. Same-batch preparations were strongly co-clustered by F measure.

The TCR was taken from a girl aged 10-17 years with multiple sclerosis. Material for sequencing was blood.

CDR3 protein: CASSQPYEKLFF. The CDR3, as DNA: TGCGCCAGCAGCCAACCGTATGAAAAACTGTTTTTT. The chain is built from TRBV4-1 and TRBJ1-4; no firm D call. Germline lookup yields CDR1 MGHRA and CDR2 YSYEKL. V was shortened by 2 bases and J by 6 bases, with 4 bases between the two germline ends. The CDR3 length is 12 residues.